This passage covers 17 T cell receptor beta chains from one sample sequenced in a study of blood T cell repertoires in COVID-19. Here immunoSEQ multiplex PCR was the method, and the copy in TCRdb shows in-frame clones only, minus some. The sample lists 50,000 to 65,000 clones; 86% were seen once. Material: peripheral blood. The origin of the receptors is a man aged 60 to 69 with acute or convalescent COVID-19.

The CDR3 DNA is TGCGCCAGCAGCAGTTTAGCGGAAGGGTACAATGAGCAGTTCTTC. Its translation is CASSSLAEGYNEQFF. This rearrangement joins TRBV5-1 to TRBJ2-1; weak D call: TRBD2 (6 bases). CDR1 and CDR2 from the germline V gene are SGHRS and YFSETQ. This CDR3 is built from 15 residues. The V end lost 4 bases, the J end lost 4 bases, and 15 bases lay between the germline ends.

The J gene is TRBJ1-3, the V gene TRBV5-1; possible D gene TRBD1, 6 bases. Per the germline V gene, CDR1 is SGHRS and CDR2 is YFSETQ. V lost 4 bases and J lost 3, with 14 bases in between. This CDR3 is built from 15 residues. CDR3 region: CASSPVQGNGNTIYF. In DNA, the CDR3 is TGCGCCAGCAGCCCAGTACAGGGAAATGGAAACACCATATATTTT.

Here the CDR3 DNA reads TGTGCCAGCAGTTACCGGGACACCTACGAGCAGTACTTC. This encodes CASSYRDTYEQYF. This chain links TRBV6-2 or TRBV6-3 with TRBJ2-7, with D perhaps matching TRBD1 (6 bases). The length of the CDR3 is 13 residues. Germline V gives CDR1 MNHEY, CDR2 SVGEGT. The germline V and J ends were trimmed by 2 bases and 2 bases, with 7 bases remaining between them.

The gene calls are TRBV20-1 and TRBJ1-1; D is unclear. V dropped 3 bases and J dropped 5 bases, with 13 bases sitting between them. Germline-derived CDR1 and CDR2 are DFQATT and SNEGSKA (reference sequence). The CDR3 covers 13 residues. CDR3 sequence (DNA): TGCAGTGCTAGTTCAGCATCCGGGACTGAAGCTTTCTTT. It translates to CSASSASGTEAFF.

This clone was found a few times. DNA of the CDR3: TGTGCCAGCAGCCTGTACTCAGATACGCAGTATTTT. Translating it yields CASSLYSDTQYF. The rearrangement joins TRBV7-2 to TRBJ2-3; no definite D call. The CDR3 has 12 residues. Germline-derived CDR1 and CDR2 are SGHTA and FQGNSA. Trimming shortened V by 5 bases and J by 4 bases, and 7 bases separated the two germline ends.

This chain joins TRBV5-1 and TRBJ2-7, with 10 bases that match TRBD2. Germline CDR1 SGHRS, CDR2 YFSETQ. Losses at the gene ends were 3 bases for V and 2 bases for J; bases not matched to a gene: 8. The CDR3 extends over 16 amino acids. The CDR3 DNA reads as TGCGCCAGCAGCTCCAACCCAACTAGCGGGACCTACGAGCAGTACTTC. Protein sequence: CASSSNPTSGTYEQYF.

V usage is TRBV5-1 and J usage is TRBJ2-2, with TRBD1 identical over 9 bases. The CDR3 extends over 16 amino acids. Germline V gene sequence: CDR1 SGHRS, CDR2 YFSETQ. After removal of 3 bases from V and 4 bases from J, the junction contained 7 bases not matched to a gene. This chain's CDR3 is CASSYGQGLSTGELFF. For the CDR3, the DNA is TGCGCCAGCAGCTATGGACAGGGGTTGAGCACCGGGGAGCTGTTTTTT.

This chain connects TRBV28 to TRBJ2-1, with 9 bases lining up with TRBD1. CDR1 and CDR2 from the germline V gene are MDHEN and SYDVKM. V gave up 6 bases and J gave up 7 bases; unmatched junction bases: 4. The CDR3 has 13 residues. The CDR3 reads CASRTGGKNEQFF. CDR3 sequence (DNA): TGTGCCAGCAGGACAGGGGGAAAAAATGAGCAGTTCTTC.

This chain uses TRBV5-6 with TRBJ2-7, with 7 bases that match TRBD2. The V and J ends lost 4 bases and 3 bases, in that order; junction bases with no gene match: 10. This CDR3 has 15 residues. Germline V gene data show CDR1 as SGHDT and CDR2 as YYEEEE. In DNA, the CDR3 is TGTGCCAGCAGCGGGGGGGAGCAGGGATACTACGAGCAGTACTTC. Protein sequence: CASSGGEQGYYEQYF.

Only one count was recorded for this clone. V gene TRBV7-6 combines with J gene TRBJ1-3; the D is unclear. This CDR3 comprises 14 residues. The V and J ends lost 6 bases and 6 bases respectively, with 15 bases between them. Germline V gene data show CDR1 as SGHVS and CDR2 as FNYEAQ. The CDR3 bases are TGTGCCAGCAGTAGACCGGGAAACCTAAACACCATATATTTT. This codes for CASSRPGNLNTIYF.

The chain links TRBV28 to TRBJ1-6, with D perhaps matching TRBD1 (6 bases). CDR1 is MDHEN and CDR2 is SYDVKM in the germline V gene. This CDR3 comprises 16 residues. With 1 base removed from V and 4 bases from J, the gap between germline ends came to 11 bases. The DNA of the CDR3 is TGTGCCAGCAGTTTATCAGGACAGCGTTATAATTCACCCCTCCACTTT. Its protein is CASSLSGQRYNSPLHF.

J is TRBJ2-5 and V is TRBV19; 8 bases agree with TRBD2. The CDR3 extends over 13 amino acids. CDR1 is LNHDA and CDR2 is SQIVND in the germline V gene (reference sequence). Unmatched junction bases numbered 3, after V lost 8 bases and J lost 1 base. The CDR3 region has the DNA TGTGCCAGTGGCGGGGGGCGCCAAGAGACCCAGTACTTC. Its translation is CASGGGRQETQYF.

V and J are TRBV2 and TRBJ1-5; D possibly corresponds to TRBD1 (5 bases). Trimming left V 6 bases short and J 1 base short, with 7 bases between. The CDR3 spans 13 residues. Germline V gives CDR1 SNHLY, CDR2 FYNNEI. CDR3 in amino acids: CASRGVSNQPQHF. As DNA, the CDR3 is TGTGCCAGCAGAGGGGTGAGCAATCAGCCCCAGCATTTT.

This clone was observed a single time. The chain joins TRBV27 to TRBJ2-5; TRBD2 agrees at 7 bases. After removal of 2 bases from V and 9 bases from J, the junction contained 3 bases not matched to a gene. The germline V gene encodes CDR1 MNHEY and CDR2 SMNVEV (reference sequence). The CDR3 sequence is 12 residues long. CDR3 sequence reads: CASSLPREAQYF. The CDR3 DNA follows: TGTGCCAGCAGTTTACCCCGGGAGGCCCAGTACTTC.

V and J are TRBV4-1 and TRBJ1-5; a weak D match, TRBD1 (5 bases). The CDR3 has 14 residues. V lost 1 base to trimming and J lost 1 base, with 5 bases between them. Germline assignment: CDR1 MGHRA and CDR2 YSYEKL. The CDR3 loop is CASSQGQSNQPQHF. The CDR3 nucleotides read TGCGCCAGCAGCCAAGGACAGAGCAATCAGCCCCAGCATTTT.

The CDR3 loop is CASRGRGNYGYTF. CDR3 in DNA: TGTGCCAGCAGGGGCCGTGGCAACTATGGCTACACCTTC. J is TRBJ1-2 and V is TRBV2; no clear D. V lost 6 bases to trimming and J lost 2 bases, with 10 bases between them. The germline CDR1 and CDR2 sequences are SNHLY and FYNNEI. The CDR3 loop spans 13 amino acids.

CDR3 coding DNA: TGTGCCAGCAGTTACGGGACTAGCGGAGAGACCCAGTACTTC. Translated: CASSYGTSGETQYF. This rearrangement joins TRBV6-5 to TRBJ2-5; 11 nucleotides align to TRBD2. CDR1 MNHEY and CDR2 SVGAGI come from the germline V gene. The V gene end was trimmed by 2 bases and the J gene end by 4 bases; junction bases not matched to a gene: 0. The CDR3 has 14 amino acids.